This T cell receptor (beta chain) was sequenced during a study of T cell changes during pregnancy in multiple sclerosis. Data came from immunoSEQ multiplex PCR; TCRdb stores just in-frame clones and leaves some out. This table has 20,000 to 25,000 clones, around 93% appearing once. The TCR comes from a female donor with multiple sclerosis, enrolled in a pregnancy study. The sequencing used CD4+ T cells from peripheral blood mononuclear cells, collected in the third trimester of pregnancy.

The CDR3 DNA reads TGTGCCAGCAGCTTATTTACAGGCCCGAGCTCCTACAATGAGCAGTTCTTC. As protein: CASSLFTGPSSYNEQFF. The chain uses TRBV7-2 and TRBJ2-1, with a tentative D call TRBD1 (5 bases). CDR3 length: 17 amino acids. The germline gives CDR1 SGHTA, CDR2 FQGNSA. V was clipped by 2 bases and J by 0 bases, with 14 bases between them.